One and the same sample provided the 18 T cell receptor beta chains below, sequenced in a study of blood T cell repertoires in COVID-19. Assay: immunoSEQ multiplex PCR; the TCRdb copy retains only in-frame clones and omits some. Of some 320,000 clones listed, approximately 89% are singletons. The sequencing input was PBMCs or T cells enriched from blood (not recorded which). These receptors all stem from a woman in her 50s who had been exposed to COVID-19.

The chain has TRBV7-9 and TRBJ2-3, with 8 bases fitting TRBD2. Per the germline V gene, CDR1 is SEHNR and CDR2 is FQNEAQ (reference sequence). J lost 5 bases, V lost 3 bases, and 7 bases had no gene match. This CDR3 is 15 amino acids long. CDR3 coding DNA: TGTGCCAGCAGCTTTCCCCGGGGGGGCGAAGATACGCAGTATTTT. Translation: CASSFPRGGEDTQYF.

V and J are TRBV18 and TRBJ2-2; tentatively, D is TRBD2 (5 bases). The CDR3 consists of 18 residues. The V and J ends lost 3 bases and 2 bases respectively, with 19 bases between them. The germline gives CDR1 KGHSH, CDR2 LQKENI. This CDR3 reads CASSPSVGNGVNTGELFF. The CDR3, as DNA: TGTGCCAGCTCACCGAGCGTCGGTAACGGGGTAAACACCGGGGAGCTGTTTTTT.

Only a few counts were recorded for this clone. The chain has TRBV14 and TRBJ1-3, with 8 bases fitting TRBD1. With V trimmed by 3 bases and J by 7 bases, 14 bases remained unmatched. Germline CDR1 is SGHDN and CDR2 is FVKESK. This CDR3 is 17 amino acids long. The CDR3 bases are TGTGCCAGCAGCCACCACGACCGGGCCACAGGGGGGAACACCATATATTTT. Protein: CASSHHDRATGGNTIYF.

This sequence joins TRBV14 and TRBJ2-3, with D perhaps matching TRBD1 (5 bases). Trimming took off 0 bases at V and 5 bases at J, with 15 bases between the two ends. Germline CDR1 and CDR2: SGHDN and FVKESK. The CDR3 is 16 residues long. CDR3 sequence: CASSQDRSRVQDTQYF. The CDR3 DNA reads TGTGCCAGCAGCCAAGATAGGTCCAGGGTCCAAGATACGCAGTATTTT. The whole variable domain, remainder taken from reference TRBV14 and TRBJ2-3, is EAGVTQFPSHSVIEKGQTVTLRCDPISGHDNLYWYRRVMGKEIKFLLHFVKESKQDESGMPNNRFLAERTGGTYSTLKVQPAELEDSGVYFCASSQDRSRVQDTQYFGPGTRLTVL.

V usage is TRBV3-1 (or the pseudogene TRBV3-2) and J usage is TRBJ1-6, with a possible D match to TRBD1 (6 bases). In germline, CDR1 is LGHDT, CDR2 YNNKEL (reference sequence). The CDR3 covers 15 residues. Trimming took 3 bases from V and 9 from J, leaving 15 bases between them. The CDR3 protein is CASSQYRERISPLHF. CDR3 DNA sequence: TGTGCCAGCAGCCAGTACAGGGAAAGGATTTCACCCCTCCACTTT.

This rearrangement joins TRBV3-1 (or the pseudogene TRBV3-2) to TRBJ2-1; D gene unclear. Germline CDR1 reads LGHDT; CDR2 reads YNNKEL (reference sequence). This CDR3 region has 16 residues. Trimming shortened V by 4 bases and J by 5 bases, and 18 bases separated the two germline ends. The CDR3, as DNA: TGTGCCAGCAGCCCGAACCTAGATTCCCCCGACAATGAGCAGTTCTTC. Its protein product is CASSPNLDSPDNEQFF.

This clone has only one observation. The chain employs TRBV27 and TRBJ2-7; no clear D gene. The CDR3 sequence is 14 residues long. Germline CDR1 MNHEY, CDR2 SMNVEV (reference sequence). The V end lost 0 bases, the J end lost 0 bases, and 6 bases lay between the germline ends. CDR3 DNA sequence: TGTGCCAGCAGTTTATCTATCAGCTCCTACGAGCAGTACTTC. Translation: CASSLSISSYEQYF.

The chain employs TRBV28 and TRBJ2-7; D gene ambiguous. Germline values: CDR1 MDHEN, CDR2 SYDVKM. V gave up 6 bases and J gave up 0 bases, with 18 bases separating them. This CDR3 is built from 16 residues. CDR3 sequence: CASRPPLTRNSYEQYF. CDR3 DNA: TGTGCCAGCAGACCCCCTCTTACTCGAAACTCCTACGAGCAGTACTTC.

This chain uses TRBV14 with TRBJ2-1; TRBD1 is a possible D gene (6 bases). The CDR3 spans 12 residues. The V gene's germline CDR1 is SGHDN and CDR2 FVKESK. V was clipped by 4 bases and J by 9 bases, with 10 bases between them. The CDR3 DNA sequence: TGTGCCAGCAGCCCGCAGGGGATTGAGCAGTTCTTC. This gives the protein CASSPQGIEQFF.

This rearrangement joins TRBV4-1 to TRBJ2-5; D may be TRBD1 (6 bases). In germline, CDR1 is MGHRA, CDR2 YSYEKL. This CDR3 contains 15 residues. V lost 4 bases and J lost 4, with 16 bases in between. The CDR3 DNA sequence: TGCGCCAGCAGCCGTACGACAGGTGCGGGAGAGACCCAGTACTTC. This translates into CASSRTTGAGETQYF.

The chain is built from TRBV3-1 (or the pseudogene TRBV3-2) and TRBJ1-2, with TRBD1 matching over 9 bases. The CDR3 is 14 amino acids. The germline V gene encodes CDR1 LGHDT and CDR2 YNNKEL (reference sequence). After removal of 5 bases from V and 2 bases from J, the junction contained 3 bases not matched to a gene. This chain's CDR3 is CASSFGQGNYGYTF. The CDR3 DNA reads as TGTGCCAGCAGCTTCGGACAGGGGAACTATGGCTACACCTTC.

This clone was counted a few times. The V gene is TRBV3-1 (or the pseudogene TRBV3-2), the J gene TRBJ1-4; D unresolved. Germline lookup yields CDR1 LGHDT and CDR2 YNNKEL (reference sequence). Trimming pared 0 bases from V and 12 bases from J, leaving 14 bases between. The CDR3 has 14 residues. In DNA form, the CDR3 reads TGTGCCAGCAGCCAAGAAATGACACTCAAGGAACTGTTTTTT. Its translation is CASSQEMTLKELFF.

This clone was seen only a few times. The genes are TRBV4-1 and TRBJ2-2; 9 bases match TRBD1. V was pared by 1 base and J by 5 bases, with 14 bases of the junction left unmatched. The germline V gene encodes CDR1 MGHRA and CDR2 YSYEKL. This CDR3 spans 19 amino acids. The CDR3 protein is CASSQGGSGTGRFTGELFF. The CDR3 DNA is TGCGCCAGCAGCCAAGGCGGCTCTGGGACAGGGCGGTTTACCGGGGAGCTGTTTTTT.

The CDR3 coding sequence is TGTGCCACCAGTGACGACAGGGCGAACACCGGGGAGCTGTTTTTT. Residues: CATSDDRANTGELFF. The rearrangement links TRBV24-1 to TRBJ2-2, with TRBD1 identical over 7 bases. This CDR3 spans 15 amino acids. V shed 4 bases, J shed 0 bases, and the junction held 1 base outside the gene matches. Germline assignment: CDR1 KGHDR and CDR2 SFDVKD.

The chain links TRBV4-2 to TRBJ2-2; a weak D match, TRBD1 (6 bases). The CDR3 loop spans 13 amino acids. Germline V gene sequence: CDR1 LGHNA, CDR2 YNFKEQ. V was clipped by 4 bases and J by 4 bases, with 7 bases between them. The DNA for the CDR3 is TGTGCCAGCAGCCCCAGGGGCACCGGGGAGCTGTTTTTT. Protein product: CASSPRGTGELFF.

The chain employs TRBV5-6 and TRBJ1-5, with D unresolved. The CDR3 is made up of 15 amino acids. Trimming cost V 3 bases and J 4 bases, with 14 bases left between them. The germline V gene has CDR1 SGHDT and CDR2 YYEEEE. The CDR3 sequence: CASSYAGVGNQPQHF. In DNA form, the CDR3 reads TGTGCCAGCAGCTATGCCGGGGTAGGGAATCAGCCCCAGCATTTT.

This chain connects TRBV5-1 to TRBJ1-2; D perhaps matches TRBD1 (5 bases). Trimming removed 1 base at V and 1 base at J, with 14 bases between. The CDR3 has 16 residues. Germline V gives CDR1 SGHRS, CDR2 YFSETQ. CDR3 nucleotide sequence: TGCGCCAGCAGCTTGACGTCCGAGACAGTTAACTATGGCTACACCTTC. As protein: CASSLTSETVNYGYTF.

CDR3 DNA sequence: TGTGCCAGCAGCTTTACGGTTAACCACGAGCAGTACTTC. Amino acids: CASSFTVNHEQYF. The V gene is TRBV3-1 (or the pseudogene TRBV3-2), the J gene TRBJ2-7, with unresolved D. The CDR3 covers 13 residues. Trimming took off 5 bases at V and 5 bases at J, with 13 bases between the two ends. CDR1 is LGHDT and CDR2 is YNNKEL in the germline V gene (reference sequence).